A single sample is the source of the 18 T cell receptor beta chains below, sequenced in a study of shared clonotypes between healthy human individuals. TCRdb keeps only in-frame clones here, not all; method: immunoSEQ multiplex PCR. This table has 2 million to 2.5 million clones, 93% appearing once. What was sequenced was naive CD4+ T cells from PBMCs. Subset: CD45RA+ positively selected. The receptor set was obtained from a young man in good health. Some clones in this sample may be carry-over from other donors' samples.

The CDR3 region is CASSPGTSGSYNEQFF. The DNA of the CDR3 is TGCGCCAGCAGCCCGGGGACTAGCGGGTCCTACAATGAGCAGTTCTTC. This sequence joins TRBV5-1 and TRBJ2-1, with 12 bases identical to TRBD2. The CDR3 covers 16 residues. The germline V gene encodes CDR1 SGHRS and CDR2 YFSETQ. J gave up 1 base and V 4 bases, and 3 bases lay outside the gene matches.

CDR3 sequence reads: CASSPSGGPGDTQYF. The CDR3 DNA reads as TGTGCCAGTAGTCCGAGCGGAGGACCCGGAGATACGCAGTATTTT. The V and J genes are TRBV19 and TRBJ2-3; D may be TRBD2 (5 bases). The CDR3 sequence is 15 residues long. V gave up 5 bases and J gave up 5 bases, with 17 bases separating them. Germline-derived CDR1 and CDR2 are LNHDA and SQIVND (reference sequence).

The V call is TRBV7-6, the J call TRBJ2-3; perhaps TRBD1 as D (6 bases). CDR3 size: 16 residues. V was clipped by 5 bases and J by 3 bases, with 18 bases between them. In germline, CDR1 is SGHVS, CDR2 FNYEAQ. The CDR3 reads CASSARQALRTDTQYF. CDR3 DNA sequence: TGTGCCAGCAGCGCACGACAGGCCCTTCGAACAGATACGCAGTATTTT.

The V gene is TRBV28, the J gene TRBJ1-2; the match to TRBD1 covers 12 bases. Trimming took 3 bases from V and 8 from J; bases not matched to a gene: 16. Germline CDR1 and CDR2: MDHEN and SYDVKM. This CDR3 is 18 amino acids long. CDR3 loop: CASSFDPRGQGARRGYTF. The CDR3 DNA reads TGTGCCAGCAGTTTTGACCCTAGGGGACAGGGGGCGCGCCGCGGCTACACCTTC.

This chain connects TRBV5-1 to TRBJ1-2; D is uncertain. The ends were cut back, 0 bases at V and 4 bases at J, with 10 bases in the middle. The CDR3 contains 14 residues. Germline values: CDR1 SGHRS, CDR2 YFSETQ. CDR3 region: CASSLEGPTYGYTF. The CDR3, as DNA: TGCGCCAGCAGCTTGGAGGGCCCTACCTATGGCTACACCTTC.

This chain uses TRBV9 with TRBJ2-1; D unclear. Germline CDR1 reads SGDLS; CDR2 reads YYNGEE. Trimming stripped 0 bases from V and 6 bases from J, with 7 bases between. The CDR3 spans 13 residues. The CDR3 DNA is TGTGCCAGCAGCGTAGTGTGGGGCAATGAGCAGTTCTTC. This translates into CASSVVWGNEQFF.

The CDR3 here is CASSRGTTGVGYNEQFF. For the CDR3, the DNA is TGTGCCAGTAGTAGGGGGACAACGGGCGTGGGCTACAATGAGCAGTTCTTC. V gene TRBV19 combines with J gene TRBJ2-1; weak D call: TRBD1 (6 bases). This CDR3 has 17 residues. The germline V gene has CDR1 LNHDA and CDR2 SQIVND (reference sequence). Trimming took 4 bases from V and 3 from J, leaving 19 bases between them.

The CDR3 reads CASTRRDGTYEQYF. CDR3 coding DNA: TGTGCCAGCACGCGACGGGACGGAACCTACGAGCAGTACTTC. V and J are TRBV6-4 and TRBJ2-7; D assignment may be TRBD1 or TRBD2 (5 bases each). Germline V lookup: CDR1 MRHNA, CDR2 SNTAGT. The CDR3 is 14 amino acids. With 7 bases removed from V and 2 bases from J, the gap between germline ends came to 15 bases.

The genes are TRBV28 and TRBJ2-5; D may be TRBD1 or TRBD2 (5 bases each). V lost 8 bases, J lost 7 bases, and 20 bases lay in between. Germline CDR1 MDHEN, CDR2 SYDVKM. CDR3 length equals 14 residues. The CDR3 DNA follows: TGTGCCAGCCTAACGCCCGGGCTGGGGGTGACCCAGTACTTC. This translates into CASLTPGLGVTQYF.

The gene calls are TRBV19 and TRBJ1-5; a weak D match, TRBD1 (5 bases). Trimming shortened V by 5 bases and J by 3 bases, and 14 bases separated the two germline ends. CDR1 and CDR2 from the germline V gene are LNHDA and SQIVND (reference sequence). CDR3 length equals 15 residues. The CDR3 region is CASSPPGRINQPQHF. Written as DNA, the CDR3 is TGTGCCAGTAGTCCCCCGGGACGGATCAATCAGCCCCAGCATTTT.

The DNA of the CDR3 is TGTGCCAGCAGCGCGCTAGCGGGAGGAATCGGCGAGCAGTACTTC. Protein product: CASSALAGGIGEQYF. V gene TRBV7-2 combines with J gene TRBJ2-7, with TRBD2 identical over 11 bases. V trimming: 5 bases; J trimming: 6 bases; junction bases outside the gene matches: 9. The CDR3 spans 15 residues. Germline CDR1 reads SGHTA; CDR2 reads FQGNSA.

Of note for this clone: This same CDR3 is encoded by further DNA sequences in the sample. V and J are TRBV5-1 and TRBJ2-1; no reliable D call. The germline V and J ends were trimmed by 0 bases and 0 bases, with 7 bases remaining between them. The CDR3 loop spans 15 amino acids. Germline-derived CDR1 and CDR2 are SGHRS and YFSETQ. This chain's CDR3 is CASSLETSSYNEQFF. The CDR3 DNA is TGCGCCAGCAGCTTGGAAACCAGCTCCTACAATGAGCAGTTCTTC.

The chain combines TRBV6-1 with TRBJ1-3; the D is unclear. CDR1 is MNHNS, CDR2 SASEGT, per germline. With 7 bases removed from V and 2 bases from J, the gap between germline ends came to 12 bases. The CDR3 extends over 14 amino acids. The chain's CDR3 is CASTERAAGNTIYF. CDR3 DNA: TGTGCCAGCACTGAGCGGGCAGCTGGAAACACCATATATTTT.

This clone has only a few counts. CDR3: CASSPTHTGELFF. CDR3 nucleotide sequence: TGTGCCAGCAGCCCGACGCACACCGGGGAGCTGTTTTTT. This sequence joins TRBV16 and TRBJ2-2; D unresolved. Germline values: CDR1 KGHSY, CDR2 FQNENV. The CDR3 loop spans 13 amino acids. With 4 bases removed from V and 3 bases from J, the gap between germline ends came to 6 bases.

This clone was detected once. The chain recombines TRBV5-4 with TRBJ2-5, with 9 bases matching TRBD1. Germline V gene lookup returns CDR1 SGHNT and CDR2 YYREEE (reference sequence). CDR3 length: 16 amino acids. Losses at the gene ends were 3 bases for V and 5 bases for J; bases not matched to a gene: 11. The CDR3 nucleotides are TGTGCCAGCAGCTCTTATACAGGGGGCGGAGGGGAGACCCAGTACTTC. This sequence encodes CASSSYTGGGGETQYF.

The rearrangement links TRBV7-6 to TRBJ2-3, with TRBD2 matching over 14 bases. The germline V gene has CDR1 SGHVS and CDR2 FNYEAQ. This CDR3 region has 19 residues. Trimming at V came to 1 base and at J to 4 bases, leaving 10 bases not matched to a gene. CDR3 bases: TGTGCCAGCAGCTTAGTGGGGACTAGCGGGGGAAAAAGATCAGATACGCAGTATTTT. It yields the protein CASSLVGTSGGKRSDTQYF.

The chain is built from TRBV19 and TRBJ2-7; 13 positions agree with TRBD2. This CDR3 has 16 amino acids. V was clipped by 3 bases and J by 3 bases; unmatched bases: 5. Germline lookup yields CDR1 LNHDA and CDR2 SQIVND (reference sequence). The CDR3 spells CASSMAGTSGIYEQYF. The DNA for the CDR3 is TGTGCCAGTAGTATGGCAGGGACTAGCGGGATCTACGAGCAGTACTTC. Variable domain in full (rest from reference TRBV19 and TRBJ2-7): DGGITQSPKYLFRKEGQNVTLSCEQNLNHDAMYWYRQDPGQGLRLIYYSQIVNDFQKGDIAEGYSVSREKKESFPLTVTSAQKNPTAFYLCASSMAGTSGIYEQYFGPGTRLTVT.

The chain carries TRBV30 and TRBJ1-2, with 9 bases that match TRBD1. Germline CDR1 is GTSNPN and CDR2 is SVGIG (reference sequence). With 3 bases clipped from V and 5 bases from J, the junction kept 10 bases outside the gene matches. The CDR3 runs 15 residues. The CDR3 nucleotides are TGTGCCTGGAGGGCCACAGGGGGCCGGGGTTATGGCTACACCTTC. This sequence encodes CAWRATGGRGYGYTF.